The clone carrying this TCR beta chain was seen a handful of times. TCRdb recomputed calls from the 5' RACE reads with MiXCR, one row per CDR3 protein. The profile shows about 890,000 distinct CDR3 sequences, about 12% of them singletons. Germline-derived CDR1 and CDR2 are MNHEY and SVGAGI. The CDR3 sequence is 18 residues long. V lost 4 bases and J lost 6, with 22 bases in between. This sample is part of a study of identical twins. The same data also went into a second study, on yellow fever vaccine responses in identical twins.

The rearrangement joins TRBV6-5 to TRBJ1-6; D is unresolved. The clonotype was recovered from a woman under 30 in good health. The material sequenced was PBMCs. The CDR3 bases are TGTGCCAGCAGTTTTAGATCCTCGAGTAGCCCTAGTAATTCACCCCTCCACTTT. Translated: CASSFRSSSSPSNSPLHF.